The source of this TCR beta chain is a study of CD4+ T cells in melanoma. On this clone: Antigen unknown.

The CDR3 consists of 15 residues. The V and J ends lost 0 bases and 7 bases respectively, with 12 bases between them. The germline V gene encodes CDR1 SGHDN and CDR2 FVKESK. Profiling relied on immunoSEQ multiplex PCR, and the TCRdb table lists in-frame clones only, not all of them. The table records 15,000 to 20,000 clones, about 84% of them present only once. Study-wide results and limits: Diverse differentiation states were reported for melanoma neoantigen-specific CD4+ T cells. CD8+ T cell, macrophage and B cell function reportedly correlated with neoantigen-specific CD4+ T cells.

The chain links TRBV14 to TRBJ1-4, with a possible D match to TRBD1 (6 bases). This sequence originates from a human donor with melanoma. Sequencing used cells from a culture (not recorded whether cultured in vitro). The CDR3 region is CASSQEGGFVEKLFF. The CDR3 DNA is TGTGCCAGCAGCCAAGAAGGGGGGTTCGTTGAAAAACTGTTTTTT.